This TCR beta chain was sequenced in a study of neurological immune-mediated disorders. This clonotype was found many times. Template-switch 5'RACE cDNA synthesis added a 10-nucleotide unique molecular identifier. TCRdb analysed the 5' RACE reads with MiXCR anew, one entry per CDR3 protein. The sample carries tens of thousands of distinct CDR3 sequences, around 9.9% recorded once. In germline, CDR1 is MNHEY, CDR2 SVGEGT. V was clipped by 5 bases and J by 10 bases; unmatched bases: 17. This CDR3 region has 16 residues. The source is a man between 45 and 60 years old in good health. Sequencing was carried out using PBMCs. This chain links TRBV6-2 or TRBV6-3 with TRBJ2-5; 9 nucleotides line up with TRBD2. CDR3 loop: CASSPQGQPAGGGQYF. Here the CDR3 DNA reads TGTGCCAGCAGTCCCCAAGGACAGCCAGCGGGAGGTGGCCAGTACTTC.